Below are 6 T cell receptor beta chains sequenced from a single sample in a study of T cells in Graves' hyperthyroidism and ophthalmopathy. Researchers amplified the TCR beta CDR3 regions from RNA transcripts. With the HTBI primer set, the TCR CDR3 went through a first round of RT-PCR. TCRdb reprocessed the multiplex PCR reads with MiXCR, giving one entry per CDR3 protein. The top ten clones hold less than 9% of a sample with about 660,000 distinct CDR3 sequences, just under 45% of them seen once. Sequencing was carried out using peripheral blood or thyroid tissue (not recorded which). These receptors came from an adult man with Graves' disease, either hyperthyroidism or ophthalmopathy (not recorded which).

The chain couples TRBV12-3 or TRBV12-4 to TRBJ1-2; D may be TRBD1 (6 bases). The V end was cut by 5 bases, the J end by 8 bases, with 15 bases between. The CDR3 loop spans 13 amino acids. CDR3 amino acids: CASSPPGARGYTF. The CDR3 DNA follows: TGTGCCAGCAGTCCCCCGGGGGCGCGAGGCTACACCTTC.

CDR3 sequence: CASSRGQGRGETQYF. DNA of the CDR3: TGTGCCAGCAGCCGGGGCCAGGGGCGAGGGGAGACCCAGTACTTC. The genes are TRBV7-2 and TRBJ2-5, with a possible D match to TRBD1 (6 bases). With 5 bases removed from V and 5 bases from J, the gap between germline ends came to 18 bases. The CDR3 has 15 residues. Germline V CDR1 and CDR2: SGHTA, FQGNSA.

This clonotype was detected ten times or more. The chain couples TRBV7-2 to TRBJ1-6; D is unresolved. Trimming took off 5 bases at V and 6 bases at J, with 2 bases between the two ends. Germline V gene sequence: CDR1 SGHTA, CDR2 FQGNSA. The CDR3 length is 11 residues. The CDR3 DNA sequence: TGTGCCAGCAGCCGTAATTCACCCCTCCACTTT. Encoded protein: CASSRNSPLHF.

This clonotype showed up many times. The rearrangement links TRBV20-1 to TRBJ2-5, with 8 bases that match TRBD1. This CDR3 contains 13 residues. Losses at the gene ends were 6 bases for V and 5 bases for J; bases not matched to a gene: 8. Germline V gene sequence: CDR1 DFQATT, CDR2 SNEGSKA (reference sequence). DNA for the CDR3: TGCAGTGCCCTCGGACAGGGAGGCGAGACCCAGTACTTC. Translated: CSALGQGGETQYF.

V gene TRBV2 combines with J gene TRBJ1-2, with 7 bases aligning to TRBD1. The V gene's germline CDR1 is SNHLY and CDR2 FYNNEI. The CDR3 sequence is 11 residues long. DNA for the CDR3: TGTGCTAGACAGGGAAACTATGGCTACACCTTC. Translating gives CARQGNYGYTF.

This sequence joins TRBV6-1 and TRBJ1-6, with 9 bases aligning to TRBD1. With 6 bases clipped from V and 10 bases from J, the junction kept 10 bases outside the gene matches. This CDR3 comprises 15 residues. Looked up from germline, CDR1 is MNHNS and CDR2 is SASEGT. CDR3 sequence reads: CASSLGQGEGSPLHF. In DNA form, the CDR3 reads TGTGCCAGCAGCCTGGGACAGGGAGAAGGGTCACCCCTCCACTTT.